This T cell receptor (beta chain) derives from a study of blood T cell repertoires in COVID-19. Study details: The samples span acute and convalescent COVID-19 from the United States, Italy and Spain. PBMCs, B-cell-depleted T cells, or T cells were the source of the cDNA or gDNA that made up the material.

How the authors handled the data: Amplification with reference gene primers provided the estimates of nucleated cell counts. Clones were read by immunoSEQ multiplex PCR, and TCRdb kept only the in-frame ones, dropping some. The V and J calls and clone size were taken over from that table, and D and trimming were inferred from the DNA. The data show 190,000 or so clones, 90% seen once. Sequenced input: peripheral blood. The TCR originated in a man aged 50-59 years with acute or convalescent COVID-19.

CDR3 sequence reads: CASSQVAGNEQFF. In nucleotides, the CDR3 is TGCGCCAGCAGCCAAGTTGCGGGGAATGAGCAGTTCTTC. The V call is TRBV4-1, the J call TRBJ2-1; D is possibly TRBD2 (6 bases). V was cut by 1 base and J by 7 bases, with 8 bases left in between. The CDR3 is 13 amino acids. Germline CDR1 MGHRA, CDR2 YSYEKL.